Here is one T cell receptor (beta chain) with its context. Its antigen remains unidentified. Those who donated, Caucasian adults without exception, all lived in Nashville, Tennessee. Per the germline V gene, CDR1 is MDHEN and CDR2 is SYDVKM. The CDR3 length is 12 residues. The germline V and J ends were trimmed by 6 bases and 7 bases, with 12 bases remaining between them. This specimen comes from a study of shared clonotypes between healthy human individuals. Some clones are missing from TCRdb's copy, which holds only in-frame ones; the method was immunoSEQ multiplex PCR. Of a few million clones listed, just over 90% are singletons. General study results and limits: Clonotype sharing across donors was expected to vary with sequencing depth.

The clonotype was recovered from a man aged 18 to 29 in good health. Some clones in this sample may be carry-over from other donors' samples. The sequenced sample was naive CD4+ T cells from PBMCs. The subset is: CD45RA+ positively selected. This chain connects TRBV28 to TRBJ2-5; the D gene is possibly TRBD2 (6 bases). The DNA for the CDR3 is TGTGCCAGCAGGTGGGGGGTGGGGACCCAGTACTTC. Amino acids: CASRWGVGTQYF.